The 21 T cell receptor beta chains given below trace back to one sample, sequenced in a study of siplizumab effects on memory and regulatory T cells. Clones were read by immunoSEQ multiplex PCR, and TCRdb kept only the in-frame ones, dropping some. The sample holds approximately 100,000 clones; just under 95% are singletons and the top ten take roughly 1.3%. Sequencing was carried out using non-Treg CD4+ T cells sorted from blood. Source of these receptors: a human donor in good health.

The chain links TRBV2 to TRBJ1-4; no clear D gene. There are 15 residues in the CDR3. CDR1 and CDR2 (germline): SNHLY, FYNNEI. Trimming took 7 bases from V and 8 from J, leaving 20 bases between them. CDR3 sequence (DNA): TGTGCCAGCATAAACCGGGAACCAGCACAGGAAAAACTGTTTTTT. This encodes CASINREPAQEKLFF.

The CDR3 sequence: CASSLGGQGTEAFF. DNA for the CDR3: TGTGCCAGCAGCTTGGGGGGACAGGGGACTGAAGCTTTCTTT. The chain is built from TRBV11-2 and TRBJ1-1; the match to TRBD1 covers 10 bases. The CDR3 is made up of 14 amino acids. Germline CDR1 is SGHAT and CDR2 is FQNNGV. With 3 bases clipped from V and 5 bases from J, the junction kept 3 bases outside the gene matches.

V and J are TRBV19 and TRBJ1-1; a weak D match, TRBD1 (6 bases). Germline CDR1 LNHDA, CDR2 SQIVND (reference sequence). Trimming stripped 5 bases from V and 0 bases from J, with 13 bases between. The CDR3 length is 15 residues. CDR3 bases: TGTGCCAGTAGTTACCCAGGGGCCCTGAACACTGAAGCTTTCTTT. Protein product: CASSYPGALNTEAFF.

V and J are TRBV20-1 and TRBJ1-2; D is ambiguous. Per the germline V gene, CDR1 is DFQATT and CDR2 is SNEGSKA (reference sequence). V was pared by 1 base and J by 5 bases, with 5 bases between. CDR3 length: 11 amino acids. CDR3 DNA: TGCAGTGCTAGAGCTGGATATGGCTACACCTTC. Residues: CSARAGYGYTF.

The CDR3 reads CASSPKMGTGGNTGELFF. In DNA form, the CDR3 reads TGTGCCAGCAGCCCCAAGATGGGTACGGGAGGGAACACCGGGGAGCTGTTTTTT. This chain connects TRBV7-9 to TRBJ2-2; 7 nucleotides match TRBD2. Trimming cost V 5 bases and J 1 base; bases outside gene matches: 13. The CDR3 extends over 18 amino acids. Germline values: CDR1 SEHNR, CDR2 FQNEAQ (reference sequence). The full variable domain, with the rest looked up from reference TRBV7-9 and TRBJ2-2, is DTGVSQNPRHKITKRGQNVTFRCDPISEHNRLYWYRQTLGQGPEFLTYFQNEAQLEKSRLLSDRFSAERPKGSFSTLEIQRTEQGDSAMYLCASSPKMGTGGNTGELFFGEGSRLTVL.

J is TRBJ2-5 and V is TRBV6-6; TRBD1 is a possible D gene (5 bases). The CDR3 consists of 13 residues. Trimming stripped 6 bases from V and 1 base from J, with 9 bases between. Germline CDR1 and CDR2: MNHNY and SVGAGI (reference sequence). The CDR3 region is CASRPTAQETQYF. In DNA form, the CDR3 reads TGTGCCAGCAGACCGACAGCCCAAGAGACCCAGTACTTC.

As concerns this clone: An end of the junction differs from the germline gene, which may be a read error. V usage is TRBV15 and J usage is TRBJ1-3; D unresolved. The CDR3 totals 12 residues. The germline V gene encodes CDR1 LNHNV and CDR2 YYDKDF (reference sequence). The CDR3 bases are TGTGCCACCAGCGACCGCGGAAGCACCATATATTTT. Protein: CATSDRGSTIYF.

The chain joins TRBV6-5 to TRBJ1-3; 7 bases line up with TRBD1. This CDR3 has 16 residues. V dropped 3 bases and J dropped 4; count of bases not matched to a gene: 9. Per germline, CDR1 MNHEY and CDR2 SVGAGI. CDR3 residues: CASSYQRGTAGNTIYF. The DNA of the CDR3 is TGTGCCAGCAGTTATCAAAGAGGGACAGCCGGAAACACCATATATTTT.

The rearrangement joins TRBV18 to TRBJ2-3, with D unresolved. Germline V gives CDR1 KGHSH, CDR2 LQKENI. V was trimmed by 6 bases and J by 2 bases, leaving 15 bases between them. This CDR3 contains 15 residues. The CDR3 loop reads CASSERQILTDTQYF. The DNA of the CDR3 is TGTGCCAGCTCGGAAAGGCAGATACTCACAGATACGCAGTATTTT.

The chain recombines TRBV28 with TRBJ2-4, with TRBD2 as a possible D gene (6 bases). The CDR3 covers 17 residues. V was shortened by 6 bases and J by 0 bases, with 18 bases between the two germline ends. The V gene's germline CDR1 is MDHEN and CDR2 SYDVKM. CDR3 residues: CASRKQGGGIAKNIQYF. The CDR3 nucleotides are TGTGCCAGCAGGAAACAAGGTGGGGGGATAGCCAAAAACATTCAGTACTTC.

V usage is TRBV5-1 and J usage is TRBJ2-7; maybe TRBD1 (6 bases). V lost 5 bases to trimming and J lost 6 bases, with 18 bases between them. Germline assignment: CDR1 SGHRS and CDR2 YFSETQ. This CDR3 contains 14 residues. The CDR3 loop reads CASSKDRVLSEQYF. The DNA for the CDR3 is TGCGCCAGCAGTAAGGACAGAGTTCTTTCCGAGCAGTACTTC.

The chain uses TRBV2 and TRBJ2-3; 10 nucleotides align to TRBD2. Germline CDR1 is SNHLY and CDR2 is FYNNEI. The V gene end was trimmed by 8 bases and the J gene end by 1 base; junction bases not matched to a gene: 9. CDR3 length equals 16 residues. The CDR3 DNA sequence: TGTGCCAGCGGAAGCGGGAGGGCCAGAGGCACAGATACGCAGTATTTT. Translated: CASGSGRARGTDTQYF.

The CDR3 loop is CASSLGQGIGSPLHF. CDR3 sequence (DNA): TGTGCCAGCAGTTTGGGACAGGGGATAGGGTCACCCCTCCACTTT. The chain carries TRBV28 and TRBJ1-6, with 10 bases fitting TRBD1. Germline trimming cut 3 bases from V and 10 bases from J; bases unmatched to any gene: 6. Germline CDR1 and CDR2: MDHEN and SYDVKM. CDR3 size: 15 residues.

V gene TRBV4-2 combines with J gene TRBJ2-5; perhaps TRBD2 as D (6 bases). The germline gives CDR1 LGHNA, CDR2 YNFKEQ. Trimming took 1 base from V and 5 from J, leaving 17 bases between them. CDR3 length: 16 residues. The CDR3 nucleotides read TGTGCCAGCAGCCAAGCATGGAATAGCGGTAGGGAGACCCAGTACTTC. It yields the protein CASSQAWNSGRETQYF.

V is TRBV5-1 and J is TRBJ1-6; D is possibly TRBD1 (5 bases). Trimming removed 4 bases at V and 7 bases at J, with 9 bases between. The length of the CDR3 is 13 residues. CDR1 and CDR2 from the germline V gene are SGHRS and YFSETQ. The CDR3 region is CASSPEGNSPLHF. The CDR3 nucleotides read TGCGCCAGCAGCCCTGAGGGGAATTCACCCCTCCACTTT.

J is TRBJ2-2 and V is TRBV2; no firm D call. The CDR3 loop spans 16 amino acids. The V and J ends lost 4 bases and 5 bases respectively, with 17 bases between them. Germline CDR1 and CDR2: SNHLY and FYNNEI. The CDR3 here is CASSVRVPPLTGELFF. The CDR3 bases are TGTGCCAGCAGTGTTCGGGTCCCACCTCTGACCGGGGAGCTGTTTTTT.

The gene calls are TRBV19 and TRBJ2-3; D gene unclear. V was trimmed by 9 bases and J by 6 bases, leaving 25 bases between them. CDR1 and CDR2 from the germline V gene are LNHDA and SQIVND (reference sequence). The CDR3 contains 16 residues. Written as DNA, the CDR3 is TGTGCCAGCGCGCGTACTTACCCAGGAGTCTCCGATACGCAGTATTTT. It yields the protein CASARTYPGVSDTQYF.

V and J are TRBV27 and TRBJ2-2; D is uncertain. In germline, CDR1 is MNHEY, CDR2 SMNVEV (reference sequence). The CDR3 has 16 residues. Trimming pared 3 bases from V and 0 bases from J, leaving 11 bases between. CDR3: CASSFSVRTNTGELFF. The CDR3 nucleotides are TGTGCCAGCAGTTTTTCCGTACGGACGAACACCGGGGAGCTGTTTTTT.

This chain uses TRBV2 with TRBJ1-6, with D tentatively TRBD1 (5 bases). CDR3 length: 16 residues. CDR1 is SNHLY, CDR2 FYNNEI, per germline. The germline V and J ends were trimmed by 0 bases and 9 bases, with 15 bases remaining between them. The CDR3 coding sequence is TGTGCCAGCAGTGAAGCTATGATGGGGACGGGTTCACCCCTCCACTTT. It encodes CASSEAMMGTGSPLHF.

This clone appeared once. The V gene is TRBV5-1, the J gene TRBJ1-1; D remains unclear. The CDR3 is 17 residues long. V dropped 2 bases and J dropped 3 bases, with 20 bases sitting between them. The germline V gene encodes CDR1 SGHRS and CDR2 YFSETQ. CDR3 coding DNA: TGCGCCAGCAGCTTTAGCCATCGTGGGCTTGTGGACACTGAAGCTTTCTTT. Its protein product is CASSFSHRGLVDTEAFF.

This clone appeared once. The rearrangement links TRBV7-3 to TRBJ2-1, with a tentative D call TRBD2 (5 bases). The length of the CDR3 is 14 residues. CDR1 SGHTA and CDR2 FQGTGA come from the germline V gene. V was shortened by 1 base and J by 8 bases, with 12 bases between the two germline ends. CDR3 coding DNA: TGTGCCAGCAGCTTAAGAGTGGGAGTTGATGAGCAGTTCTTC. This codes for CASSLRVGVDEQFF.